The 11 T cell receptor beta chains below were found in one sample sequenced in a study of cytomegalovirus exposure and HLA in healthy donors (TCRdb year 2017). The library was made by the immunoSEQ multiplex PCR assay. For the multiplex PCR, a mixture combining 60 forward primers for TCR Vbeta segments and 13 reverse primers for TCR Jbeta segments was used. This is the immuneACCESS table as TCRdb keeps it, with only in-frame sequences that have V and J called. A part of the clones is gone; compared with another copy, unresolved V genes explain less than half, and the rest is unexplained. This sample gives over 75,000 clones in total; about 66% of them show up just once. The top ten clones comprise approximately 2.3% of the sample. The sequencing sample was made of PBMCs. The receptors derive from a man aged 30 to 45 in good health and CMV-seronegative.

This clone was counted between two and nine times. The chain recombines TRBV7-9 with TRBJ1-1; D not resolved. V gave up 1 base and J gave up 0 bases, with 6 bases separating them. The CDR3 spans 14 residues. Germline values: CDR1 SEHNR, CDR2 FQNEAQ (reference sequence). The CDR3 DNA is TGTGCCAGCAGCTTAGGCAGGCTGAACACTGAAGCTTTCTTT. Residues: CASSLGRLNTEAFF.

This clone was detected only a few times. The CDR3 protein is CASRLWGQPYEQYF. The CDR3 DNA reads TGTGCCAGCAGGTTGTGGGGACAACCCTACGAGCAGTACTTC. V is TRBV5-4 and J is TRBJ2-7, with D possibly being TRBD1 (6 bases). V lost 5 bases and J lost 2, with 14 bases in between. Germline CDR1 is SGHNT and CDR2 is YYREEE (reference sequence). This CDR3 is built from 14 residues.

V usage is TRBV7-9 and J usage is TRBJ1-2; possibly TRBD1 for D (6 bases). Germline V gene lookup returns CDR1 SEHNR and CDR2 FQNEAQ (reference sequence). The CDR3 is made up of 13 amino acids. Trimming removed 1 base at V and 9 bases at J, with 12 bases between. For the CDR3, the DNA is TGTGCCAGCAGCTTAGGGGTTGGGGGCAGCTACACCTTC. Protein sequence: CASSLGVGGSYTF.

This rearrangement joins TRBV5-6 to TRBJ2-5; the D gene is possibly TRBD2 (5 bases). CDR1 SGHDT and CDR2 YYEEEE come from the germline V gene. The length of the CDR3 is 15 residues. The germline V and J ends were trimmed by 6 bases and 4 bases, with 19 bases remaining between them. CDR3: CASIPRGRRLETQYF. The CDR3 nucleotides are TGTGCCAGCATCCCAAGAGGGCGACGGCTAGAGACCCAGTACTTC.

This rearrangement joins TRBV2 to TRBJ1-1; D is ambiguous. Germline V CDR1 and CDR2: SNHLY, FYNNEI. Between the trimmed V and J ends, which lost 7 bases and 3 bases, there was a span of 6 bases. This CDR3 has 11 residues. Written as DNA, the CDR3 is TGTGCCAGCATCTCTTACACTGAAGCTTTCTTT. It translates to CASISYTEAFF.

V usage is TRBV9 and J usage is TRBJ2-7; 8 positions match TRBD2. V dropped 4 bases and J dropped 3; count of bases not matched to a gene: 9. The CDR3 length is 15 residues. Germline CDR1 is SGDLS and CDR2 is YYNGEE. The CDR3 loop reads CASSPGGDTVYEQYF. CDR3 sequence (DNA): TGTGCCAGCAGCCCGGGGGGGGACACTGTCTACGAGCAGTACTTC. The variable domain in full, completed from reference TRBV9 and TRBJ2-7, reads DSGVTQTPKHLITATGQRVTLRCSPRSGDLSVYWYQQSLDQGLQFLIQYYNGEERAKGNILERFSAQQFPDLHSELNLSSLELGDSALYFCASSPGGDTVYEQYFGPGTRLTVT.

This rearrangement joins TRBV6-6 to TRBJ2-7; D gene ambiguous. This CDR3 region has 11 residues. With 5 bases removed from V and 5 bases from J, the gap between germline ends came to 7 bases. Germline V gives CDR1 MNHNY, CDR2 SVGAGI (reference sequence). This chain's CDR3 is CASSRDDEQYF. The CDR3 bases are TGTGCCAGCAGTCGAGATGACGAGCAGTACTTC.

The chain recombines TRBV18 with TRBJ2-2; the D gene is possibly TRBD2 (5 bases). Germline V gene sequence: CDR1 KGHSH, CDR2 LQKENI. The V end was cut by 3 bases, the J end by 0 bases, with 11 bases between. The length of the CDR3 is 16 residues. This CDR3 is CASSPSWRANTGELFF. The CDR3 DNA follows: TGTGCCAGCTCACCTTCCTGGCGGGCGAACACCGGGGAGCTGTTTTTT. Complete variable domain (other parts from reference TRBV18 and TRBJ2-2): NAGVMQNPRHLVRRRGQEARLRCSPMKGHSHVYWYRQLPEEGLKFMVYLQKENIIDESGMPKERFSAEFPKEGPSILRIQQVVRGDSAAYFCASSPSWRANTGELFFGEGSRLTVL.

V usage is TRBV29-1 and J usage is TRBJ2-2, with 9 bases aligning to TRBD1. This CDR3 is 14 amino acids long. Germline CDR1 reads SQVTM; CDR2 reads ANQGSEA. Trimming removed 2 bases from V and 6 bases from J; junction bases left unmatched: 4. Here the CDR3 reads CSVEPGQGSGELFF. CDR3 nucleotides: TGCAGCGTTGAACCGGGACAGGGTTCCGGGGAGCTGTTTTTT.

The chain has TRBV6-5 and TRBJ2-7; D not certain. This CDR3 is 15 amino acids long. V lost 6 bases and J 2 bases, leaving 17 bases between the germline ends. Looked up from germline, CDR1 is MNHEY and CDR2 is SVGAGI. CDR3 nucleotides: TGTGCCAGCAGCTCCGACACAGTCAGACCCTACGAGCAGTACTTC. Its protein product is CASSSDTVRPYEQYF.

The chain joins TRBV19 to TRBJ1-1, with 8 bases identical to TRBD1. Germline loops: CDR1 LNHDA, CDR2 SQIVND (reference sequence). J was trimmed by 6 bases and V by 6 bases; bases with no gene match: 6. The CDR3 sequence is 13 residues long. CDR3 nucleotide sequence: TGTGCCAGTAGATATACAGGGGGGGCTGAAGCTTTCTTT. Translation: CASRYTGGAEAFF.